This entry lists 28 T cell receptor beta chains sequenced from one sample in a study of T cell repertoires in cytomegalovirus infection. A single record per CDR3 protein comes from TCRdb applying MiXCR to the reads. The sample holds some 310,000 distinct CDR3 sequences, 20% to 30% seen once. Their target antigens are unknown. The specimen was cultured PBMCs, collected from culture after CMV antigen stimulation. The source of these receptors is a human donor in good health (CMV status not recorded). Some clones in this sample may be carry-over from other donors' samples.

This clonotype was detected only a few times. This chain links TRBV6-2 or TRBV6-3 with TRBJ2-7; 7 positions match TRBD1. Per germline, CDR1 MNHEY and CDR2 SVGEGT. Trimming cost V 7 bases and J 1 base; bases outside gene matches: 7. CDR3 length: 14 residues. The CDR3 spells CASTRDRVSYEQYF. In nucleotides, the CDR3 is TGTGCCAGCACCCGGGACAGAGTATCCTACGAGCAGTACTTC.

This clonotype was counted ten times or more. The CDR3 here is CASRKMNTEAFF. The CDR3 DNA follows: TGTGCCAGCAGAAAAATGAACACTGAAGCTTTCTTT. The genes are TRBV6-2 or TRBV6-3 and TRBJ1-1; no reliable D call. The CDR3 has 12 amino acids. Per the germline V gene, CDR1 is MNHEY and CDR2 is SVGEGT. Trimming took 6 bases from V and 0 from J, leaving 5 bases between them.

This rearrangement joins TRBV28 to TRBJ2-1, with D tentatively TRBD2 (6 bases). This CDR3 is 17 amino acids long. Germline-derived CDR1 and CDR2 are MDHEN and SYDVKM. The V gene lost 2 bases and the J gene lost 8 bases, with 22 bases spanning the gap. In DNA form, the CDR3 reads TGTGCCAGCAGTTTAGTTTTAGATACTAGCTCTTTGGATGAGCAGTTCTTC. This encodes CASSLVLDTSSLDEQFF.

This clonotype has just a few counts. V is TRBV4-3 and J is TRBJ2-1; 9 positions agree with TRBD2. Germline V CDR1 and CDR2: LGHNA, YSLEER. Trimming removed 1 base from V and 3 bases from J; junction bases left unmatched: 7. CDR3 length: 17 residues. The CDR3 reads CASSQATAGGYYNEQFF. The CDR3 region has the DNA TGCGCCAGCAGCCAAGCCACAGCGGGAGGATACTACAATGAGCAGTTCTTC.

The chain recombines TRBV6-2 or TRBV6-3 with TRBJ2-7; the match to TRBD2 covers 10 bases. The ends lost 5 bases at V and 3 bases at J; junction bases unmatched: 4. From germline, CDR1 is MNHEY and CDR2 SVGEGT. The CDR3 has 14 amino acids. CDR3 amino acids: CASSNGLAVYEQYV. CDR3 in DNA: TGTGCCAGCAGTAACGGACTAGCGGTCTACGAGCAGTACGTC.

The table lists this clonotype with a few counts. The V call is TRBV18, the J call TRBJ2-3; 7 bases match TRBD1. CDR3 length equals 19 residues. With V trimmed by 3 bases and J by 0 bases, 15 bases remained unmatched. Germline V gene data show CDR1 as KGHSH and CDR2 as LQKENI. CDR3 sequence: CASSPRRSGTEASTDTQYF. The DNA for the CDR3 is TGTGCCAGCTCACCCCGCCGATCCGGGACAGAAGCTAGCACAGATACGCAGTATTTT.

The table lists this clonotype with many counts. The chain carries TRBV12-3 or TRBV12-4 and TRBJ2-7; D might be TRBD1 (6 bases). There are 15 residues in the CDR3. V dropped 5 bases and J dropped 2 bases, with 16 bases sitting between them. The CDR3 reads CASSPTGKGPYEQYF. CDR3 coding DNA: TGTGCCAGCAGTCCGACAGGAAAGGGACCCTACGAGCAGTACTTC.

This clonotype has more than one count but fewer than ten. V gene TRBV12-5 combines with J gene TRBJ2-2; maybe TRBD2 (6 bases). Trimming removed 0 bases from V and 1 base from J, with 9 bases in between. The V gene's germline CDR1 is LGHNT and CDR2 FRNRAP. The CDR3 extends over 16 amino acids. The CDR3 sequence: CASGLVVAENTGELFF. In nucleotides, the CDR3 is TGTGCTAGTGGTTTGGTGGTAGCGGAGAACACCGGGGAGCTGTTTTTT.

The chain has TRBV6-2 or TRBV6-3 and TRBJ2-5; D possibly matches TRBD1 or TRBD2 (5 bases each). The length of the CDR3 is 15 residues. V was trimmed by 2 bases and J by 5 bases, leaving 15 bases between them. Germline-derived CDR1 and CDR2 are MNHEY and SVGEGT. This chain's CDR3 is CASSYRGTYTETQYF. CDR3 coding DNA: TGTGCCAGCAGTTACCGGGGCACGTATACGGAGACCCAGTACTTC.

The chain recombines TRBV11-2 with TRBJ1-6; 10 nucleotides align to TRBD1. After removal of 4 bases from V and 6 bases from J, the junction contained 9 bases not matched to a gene. From germline, CDR1 is SGHAT and CDR2 FQNNGV. This CDR3 is 17 amino acids long. The chain's CDR3 is CASSYKTGGRGNSPLHF. As DNA, the CDR3 is TGTGCCAGCAGCTACAAGACAGGGGGCCGAGGTAATTCACCCCTCCACTTT.

The chain is built from TRBV7-9 and TRBJ2-7; 7 bases match TRBD1. Germline-derived CDR1 and CDR2 are SEHNR and FQNEAQ (reference sequence). V shed 6 bases, J shed 6 bases, and the junction held 11 bases outside the gene matches. CDR3 length: 14 residues. As DNA, the CDR3 is TGTGCCAGCAGAAGAGACACAGGGGCGGGCGAGCAGTACTTC. It is translated as CASRRDTGAGEQYF.

The chain links TRBV7-9 to TRBJ2-1; D call uncertain. This CDR3 has 14 amino acids. The germline V gene encodes CDR1 SEHNR and CDR2 FQNEAQ (reference sequence). The V and J ends lost 7 bases and 0 bases respectively, with 10 bases between them. The CDR3 spells CASTGPLSYNEQFF. The CDR3 coding sequence is TGTGCCAGCACAGGTCCCCTCTCCTACAATGAGCAGTTCTTC.

The chain is built from TRBV25-1 and TRBJ2-5, with D possibly TRBD1 on 6 matching bases. The CDR3 is 14 residues long. V dropped 2 bases and J dropped 4 bases, with 11 bases sitting between them. Per the germline V gene, CDR1 is MGHDK and CDR2 is SYGVNS. CDR3 in amino acids: CASSETGFPETQYF. CDR3 sequence (DNA): TGTGCCAGCAGTGAAACAGGGTTTCCAGAGACCCAGTACTTC.

The chain employs TRBV20-1 and TRBJ2-1; 12 bases fit TRBD1. This CDR3 contains 16 residues. Looked up from germline, CDR1 is DFQATT and CDR2 is SNEGSKA (reference sequence). With 0 bases clipped from V and 7 bases from J, the junction kept 7 bases outside the gene matches. The CDR3 sequence: CSARDPGQGARNEQFF. The DNA for the CDR3 is TGCAGTGCTAGAGATCCGGGACAGGGGGCGCGTAATGAGCAGTTCTTC.

The gene calls are TRBV28 and TRBJ2-7, with 7 bases fitting TRBD1. V trimming: 2 bases; J trimming: 3 bases; junction bases outside the gene matches: 7. The CDR3 has 15 residues. From germline, CDR1 is MDHEN and CDR2 SYDVKM. CDR3 loop: CASSLRRRGNYEQYF. CDR3 sequence (DNA): TGTGCCAGCAGTTTACGGCGCAGGGGGAACTACGAGCAGTACTTC.

This clonotype has more than one count but fewer than ten. This chain links TRBV7-3 with TRBJ2-1, with D perhaps assigned TRBD1 or TRBD2 (5 bases each). Germline V lookup: CDR1 SGHTA, CDR2 FQGTGA. CDR3 length: 14 residues. V lost 5 bases and J 2 bases, leaving 10 bases between the germline ends. CDR3 loop: CASSHEGPYNEQFF. CDR3 nucleotide sequence: TGTGCCAGCAGCCACGAGGGACCCTACAATGAGCAGTTCTTC.

The chain is built from TRBV6-2 or TRBV6-3 and TRBJ1-5; D gene uncertain. The germline CDR1 and CDR2 sequences are MNHEY and SVGEGT. CDR3 length equals 15 residues. Trimming stripped 7 bases from V and 0 bases from J, with 13 bases between. The CDR3 nucleotides read TGTGCCAGCAACATGGATTTATATAGCAATCAGCCCCAGCATTTT. Amino acid sequence: CASNMDLYSNQPQHF.

In this sample, this clonotype turned up a few times. The rearrangement links TRBV7-6 to TRBJ1-1; D unresolved. V lost 5 bases and J 7 bases, leaving 11 bases between the germline ends. CDR1 SGHVS and CDR2 FNYEAQ come from the germline V gene. The CDR3 spans 12 residues. The CDR3 DNA is TGTGCCAGCAGCCCCGCGGCGGATGAAGCTTTCTTT. Residues: CASSPAADEAFF.

In its sample, this clonotype was seen a few times. DNA of the CDR3: TGTGCCAGTAGCGCCGGGACAGGGGTAGTCGGTACGCAGTATTTT. This translates into CASSAGTGVVGTQYF. This sequence joins TRBV19 and TRBJ2-3, with 10 bases aligning to TRBD1. The length of the CDR3 is 15 residues. Trimming at V came to 6 bases and at J to 8 bases, leaving 11 bases not matched to a gene. CDR1 and CDR2 (germline): LNHDA, SQIVND (reference sequence).

This chain uses TRBV4-1 with TRBJ1-1; 8 positions agree with TRBD1. Trimming at V came to 0 bases and at J to 4 bases, leaving 1 base not matched to a gene. CDR3 length: 14 residues. Germline CDR1 is MGHRA and CDR2 is YSYEKL. CDR3 in amino acids: CASSQDRGRTEAFF. In DNA, the CDR3 is TGCGCCAGCAGCCAAGACAGGGGGCGCACTGAAGCTTTCTTT.

The genes are TRBV28 and TRBJ1-1; D is uncertain. CDR3 length: 14 residues. Germline CDR1 is MDHEN and CDR2 is SYDVKM. The V end was cut by 3 bases, the J end by 1 base, with 9 bases between. The CDR3 reads CASSLEVGNTEAFF. The DNA of the CDR3 is TGTGCCAGCAGTTTGGAGGTTGGGAACACTGAAGCTTTCTTT.

The chain combines TRBV12-3 or TRBV12-4 with TRBJ2-1; D unresolved. V was clipped by 2 bases and J by 4 bases, with 6 bases between them. The CDR3 contains 13 residues. CDR3 residues: CASSLLTYNEQFF. The CDR3 DNA sequence: TGTGCCAGCAGTTTACTAACTTACAATGAGCAGTTCTTC.

The chain carries TRBV15 and TRBJ2-6; no clear D gene. CDR1 is LNHNV, CDR2 YYDKDF, per germline (reference sequence). The CDR3 loop spans 18 amino acids. Trimming removed 4 bases from V and 0 bases from J, with 16 bases in between. CDR3 in amino acids: CATSTASPGRSGANVLTF. The CDR3 coding sequence is TGTGCCACCAGCACCGCTTCGCCTGGTCGCTCTGGGGCCAACGTCCTGACTTTC.

This clonotype was observed a handful of times. The V call is TRBV28, the J call TRBJ2-3, with 10 bases lining up with TRBD2. Per germline, CDR1 MDHEN and CDR2 SYDVKM. Trimming took 3 bases from V and 6 from J; bases not matched to a gene: 15. This CDR3 has 18 amino acids. CDR3 in amino acids: CASSFKRGTSASRDTQYF. The CDR3 DNA reads as TGTGCCAGCAGTTTTAAGAGGGGGACTAGCGCGAGTCGCGATACGCAGTATTTT.

This clonotype was counted only a few times. The chain joins TRBV7-3 to TRBJ2-7, with TRBD1 identical over 12 bases. Germline assignment: CDR1 SGHTA and CDR2 FQGTGA. After removal of 5 bases from V and 4 bases from J, the junction contained 6 bases not matched to a gene. The CDR3 consists of 15 residues. DNA for the CDR3: TGTGCCAGCAGCACACCGGGACAGGGGGCGTACGAGCAGTACTTC. Its protein product is CASSTPGQGAYEQYF.

The table lists this clonotype with a few counts. The chain couples TRBV18 to TRBJ2-7; TRBD1 might be the D (5 bases). The CDR3 consists of 13 residues. Looked up from germline, CDR1 is KGHSH and CDR2 is LQKENI. Trimming cost V 3 bases and J 6 bases, with 12 bases left between them. DNA of the CDR3: TGTGCCAGCTCACCGAACAGGCAAGGCGAGCAGTACGTC. Its protein product is CASSPNRQGEQYV.

This clonotype was detected only a few times. The rearrangement joins TRBV28 to TRBJ2-5; D unclear. The CDR3 consists of 14 residues. The germline V gene encodes CDR1 MDHEN and CDR2 SYDVKM. V dropped 7 bases and J dropped 5 bases, with 17 bases sitting between them. The CDR3 sequence is CASTDPSRSETQYF. CDR3 sequence (DNA): TGTGCCAGCACCGACCCGTCTAGGAGCGAGACCCAGTACTTC.

This clonotype has only a few counts. This chain uses TRBV7-2 with TRBJ2-5; 10 nucleotides match TRBD1. CDR3 size: 14 residues. Looked up from germline, CDR1 is SGHTA and CDR2 is FQGNSA. Trimming at V came to 0 bases and at J to 7 bases, leaving 2 bases not matched to a gene. The CDR3: CASSLARDRGTQYF. DNA for the CDR3: TGTGCCAGCAGCTTAGCGAGGGACAGGGGGACCCAGTACTTC.